These 27 T cell receptor beta chains were all obtained from the same sample, sequenced in a study of T cell changes during pregnancy in multiple sclerosis. Libraries were prepared by immunoSEQ multiplex PCR; TCRdb keeps only in-frame clonotypes and omits some of them. Found here are 85,000 to 100,000 clones, roughly 92% of them singletons; the top ten hold 0.99%. This specimen was peripheral blood, taken after pregnancy. Every receptor here comes from a female donor with multiple sclerosis, enrolled in a pregnancy study.

This clone has just one count. The V and J genes are TRBV18 and TRBJ1-3; D remains ambiguous. The CDR3 is made up of 14 amino acids. Germline assignment: CDR1 KGHSH and CDR2 LQKENI. V lost 2 bases, J lost 8 bases, and 13 bases lay in between. The CDR3 reads CASSPLEKSDTIYF. The CDR3 DNA sequence: TGTGCCAGCTCACCATTGGAGAAGTCGGACACCATATATTTT.

The chain recombines TRBV10-1 with TRBJ2-4, with a weak D call TRBD1 (5 bases). Germline V lookup: CDR1 WNHNN, CDR2 SYGVQD (reference sequence). The V end was cut by 0 bases, the J end by 8 bases, with 8 bases between. The CDR3 has 13 residues. In DNA, the CDR3 is TGCGCCAGCAGTGAGTCGGCAGGGCACATTCAGTACTTC. This sequence encodes CASSESAGHIQYF.

This clone has just one count. The chain has TRBV19 and TRBJ1-2, with 7 positions matching TRBD1. Per the germline V gene, CDR1 is LNHDA and CDR2 is SQIVND (reference sequence). The CDR3 totals 17 residues. V dropped 5 bases and J dropped 7; count of bases not matched to a gene: 19. The CDR3 reads CASSSSRLTGALGGYTF. In DNA, the CDR3 is TGTGCCAGTAGTTCCTCTCGGTTAACAGGGGCATTAGGTGGCTACACCTTC.

The gene calls are TRBV9 and TRBJ2-1; a weak D match, TRBD1 (6 bases). The CDR3 sequence is 15 residues long. Germline V lookup: CDR1 SGDLS, CDR2 YYNGEE. V was clipped by 7 bases and J by 0 bases, with 14 bases between them. CDR3 amino acids: CASGTPRDSYNEQFF. The CDR3 DNA reads as TGTGCCAGCGGGACACCACGGGACTCCTACAATGAGCAGTTCTTC.

The V and J genes are TRBV5-1 and TRBJ2-5; 8 nucleotides line up with TRBD1. Germline lookup yields CDR1 SGHRS and CDR2 YFSETQ. This CDR3 contains 17 residues. J was trimmed by 5 bases and V by 0 bases; bases with no gene match: 12. Here the CDR3 reads CASSLASNRQGWETQYF. The DNA of the CDR3 is TGCGCCAGCAGCTTGGCCAGTAATCGACAGGGGTGGGAGACCCAGTACTTC.

A single count supports this clone. Other DNA sequences in this sample translate to the same CDR3. This chain connects TRBV7-2 to TRBJ2-5, with 10 bases fitting TRBD2. CDR1 SGHTA and CDR2 FQGNSA come from the germline V gene. CDR3 length equals 14 residues. The V and J ends lost 3 bases and 4 bases, in that order; junction bases with no gene match: 2. The CDR3 spells CASSFSGRGETQYF. CDR3 nucleotide sequence: TGTGCCAGCAGCTTCAGCGGGAGGGGAGAGACCCAGTACTTC.

The V gene is TRBV29-1, the J gene TRBJ2-3, with D possibly matching TRBD2 (5 bases). This CDR3 has 16 residues. Germline-derived CDR1 and CDR2 are SQVTM and ANQGSEA. Trimming stripped 1 base from V and 0 bases from J, with 14 bases between. The CDR3 coding sequence is TGCAGCGTTGAAGGGACCGGGGAAGATAGCACAGATACGCAGTATTTT. Translation: CSVEGTGEDSTDTQYF.

The chain employs TRBV4-3 and TRBJ2-7; a weak D match, TRBD2 (6 bases). The CDR3 consists of 15 residues. V shed 4 bases and J shed 4 bases, with 17 bases lying between them. The germline gives CDR1 LGHNA, CDR2 YSLEER. CDR3 amino acids: CASSRDSTGGYEQYF. DNA of the CDR3: TGCGCCAGCAGCCGGGACTCGACCGGCGGGTACGAGCAGTACTTC.

This clone was observed a single time. The chain recombines TRBV6-5 with TRBJ1-1; TRBD1 aligns across 8 bases. Germline V gene sequence: CDR1 MNHEY, CDR2 SVGAGI. After removal of 2 bases from V and 4 bases from J, the junction contained 6 bases not matched to a gene. The CDR3 spans 15 residues. The DNA for the CDR3 is TGTGCCAGCAGTTACCTGGGACAGGTTGGCACTGAAGCTTTCTTT. It codes for CASSYLGQVGTEAFF.

This chain joins TRBV7-8 and TRBJ2-7; TRBD2 is a possible D gene (6 bases). CDR3 length: 13 amino acids. Trimming took 5 bases from V and 3 from J, leaving 11 bases between them. The germline gives CDR1 SGHVS, CDR2 FQNEAQ. The CDR3 coding sequence is TGTGCCAGCAGCGACGGAGGGCTCTACGAGCAGTACTTC. Translated, it gives CASSDGGLYEQYF.

V usage is TRBV19 and J usage is TRBJ2-5; 10 bases line up with TRBD2. The CDR3 runs to 13 residues. CDR1 LNHDA and CDR2 SQIVND come from the germline V gene (reference sequence). The trim removed 4 bases at V and 7 bases at J, leaving 3 bases unmatched. CDR3 sequence: CASSTSGGGTQYF. The CDR3 DNA reads as TGTGCCAGTAGTACTAGCGGGGGAGGGACCCAGTACTTC.

The chain couples TRBV2 to TRBJ2-2; 9 bases line up with TRBD1. From germline, CDR1 is SNHLY and CDR2 FYNNEI. The CDR3 is 17 amino acids. J gave up 7 bases and V 5 bases, and 14 bases lay outside the gene matches. CDR3 DNA sequence: TGTGCCAGCAGTTCACCCCGGTCGGACAGGGGAAGCGGGGAGCTGTTTTTT. It specifies CASSSPRSDRGSGELFF.

V is TRBV7-2 and J is TRBJ2-7; D not certain. From germline, CDR1 is SGHTA and CDR2 FQGNSA. Trimming cost V 1 base and J 1 base, with 8 bases left between them. The CDR3 has 14 residues. The CDR3 sequence: CASSLGSSSYEQYF. CDR3 coding DNA: TGTGCCAGCAGCTTAGGTAGCAGTTCCTACGAGCAGTACTTC.

This clone was detected once. The genes are TRBV5-1 and TRBJ2-6; TRBD1 agrees at 8 bases. J was trimmed by 2 bases and V by 1 base; bases with no gene match: 17. This CDR3 has 21 amino acids. Germline lookup yields CDR1 SGHRS and CDR2 YFSETQ. The CDR3 coding sequence is TGCGCCAGCAGCTTGTTGACAGGGGTAAACAGGGGTGCCGCTGGGGCCAACGTCCTGACTTTC. Protein: CASSLLTGVNRGAAGANVLTF.

Only one count was recorded for this clone. This sequence joins TRBV5-4 and TRBJ2-1, with TRBD2 matching 9 bases. The CDR3 sequence is 17 residues long. J gave up 6 bases and V 0 bases, and 10 bases lay outside the gene matches. The V gene's germline CDR1 is SGHNT and CDR2 YYREEE (reference sequence). The CDR3 reads CASSLGPPAGGFNEQFF. CDR3 in DNA: TGTGCCAGCAGCTTGGGGCCCCCAGCGGGAGGTTTCAATGAGCAGTTCTTC.

The chain joins TRBV7-2 to TRBJ2-3, with D perhaps TRBD2 (6 bases). Germline V gene lookup returns CDR1 SGHTA and CDR2 FQGNSA. V lost 6 bases, J lost 2 bases, and 12 bases lay in between. The CDR3 is 14 residues long. CDR3 protein: CASRGTGNTDTQYF. DNA of the CDR3: TGTGCCAGCAGGGGGACTGGAAACACAGATACGCAGTATTTT.

J is TRBJ2-1 and V is TRBV28, with 10 bases that match TRBD2. Per germline, CDR1 MDHEN and CDR2 SYDVKM. With 4 bases clipped from V and 4 bases from J, the junction kept 4 bases outside the gene matches. The CDR3 consists of 15 residues. The CDR3 region is CASSSLAGAYNEQFF. In nucleotides, the CDR3 is TGTGCCAGCAGTTCCCTAGCGGGAGCTTACAATGAGCAGTTCTTC. Combining the CDR3 with reference TRBV28 and TRBJ2-1 gives the whole variable domain DVKVTQSSRYLVKRTGEKVFLECVQDMDHENMFWYRQDPGLGLRLIYFSYDVKMKEKGDIPEGYSVSREKKERFSLILESASTNQTSMYLCASSSLAGAYNEQFFGPGTRLTVL.

The CDR3, as DNA: TGTGCCAGTAGGGGTATACAGGGTAGGGGCACTGAAGCTTTCTTT. Protein sequence: CASRGIQGRGTEAFF. The chain employs TRBV19 and TRBJ1-1; tentative D call: TRBD1 (6 bases). The CDR3 has 15 residues. V dropped 6 bases and J dropped 4 bases, with 18 bases sitting between them. In germline, CDR1 is LNHDA, CDR2 SQIVND (reference sequence).

The V call is TRBV19, the J call TRBJ1-2; the match to TRBD1 covers 7 bases. Germline V lookup: CDR1 LNHDA, CDR2 SQIVND (reference sequence). V trimming: 7 bases; J trimming: 3 bases; junction bases outside the gene matches: 8. This CDR3 has 14 residues. CDR3 residues: CASIKGGQDYGYTF. The CDR3 DNA is TGTGCCAGTATAAAAGGGGGCCAGGACTATGGCTACACCTTC.

The sample holds one count of this clone. The chain carries TRBV6-1 and TRBJ2-1, with TRBD2 identical over 8 bases. Trimming removed 1 base from V and 8 bases from J; junction bases left unmatched: 4. The CDR3 is 14 residues long. Germline loops: CDR1 MNHNS, CDR2 SASEGT. The CDR3: CASSEGTSWDEQFF. CDR3 nucleotide sequence: TGTGCCAGCAGTGAAGGGACTAGCTGGGATGAGCAGTTCTTC.

This sequence joins TRBV5-4 and TRBJ2-7; possibly TRBD2 for D (5 bases). The V and J ends lost 4 bases and 0 bases respectively, with 11 bases between them. Germline-derived CDR1 and CDR2 are SGHNT and YYREEE (reference sequence). The CDR3 has 14 residues. CDR3 residues: CASSQGLSSYEQYF. Written as DNA, the CDR3 is TGTGCCAGCAGCCAAGGACTTAGCTCCTACGAGCAGTACTTC.

The rearrangement links TRBV7-9 to TRBJ2-2; 9 nucleotides line up with TRBD1. Germline values: CDR1 SEHNR, CDR2 FQNEAQ (reference sequence). The length of the CDR3 is 15 residues. Germline trimming cut 8 bases from V and 6 bases from J; bases unmatched to any gene: 10. CDR3 loop: CASSNRGRRAGELFF. In DNA form, the CDR3 reads TGTGCCAGCTCCAACAGGGGGCGCCGGGCCGGGGAGCTGTTTTTT.

The gene calls are TRBV5-4 and TRBJ2-5; D perhaps matches TRBD2 (7 bases). Germline CDR1 SGHNT, CDR2 YYREEE (reference sequence). V shed 3 bases and J shed 4 bases, with 16 bases lying between them. The CDR3 has 15 residues. The CDR3 nucleotides are TGTGCCAGCAGCTGGGGGAAGGGGGGGGCAGAGACCCAGTACTTC. It translates to CASSWGKGGAETQYF.

This chain connects TRBV7-7 to TRBJ2-7, with 7 bases fitting TRBD2. Looked up from germline, CDR1 is SSHAT and CDR2 is FNYEAQ (reference sequence). Trimming cost V 2 bases and J 3 bases; bases outside gene matches: 1. The CDR3 is 13 amino acids. DNA of the CDR3: TGTGCCAGCAGCTTACAGCGGGACTACGAGCAGTACTTC. Protein: CASSLQRDYEQYF.

CDR3 in amino acids: CASSTGTFSYEQYF. The CDR3 DNA reads TGTGCCAGCAGCACCGGGACTTTTTCCTACGAGCAGTACTTC. V and J are TRBV2 and TRBJ2-7; D possibly corresponds to TRBD2 (6 bases). The CDR3 contains 14 residues. V lost 6 bases to trimming and J lost 1 base, with 13 bases between them. CDR1 SNHLY and CDR2 FYNNEI come from the germline V gene. The full variable domain, in which reference TRBV2 and TRBJ2-7 provide the parts outside the CDR3, is EPEVTQTPSHQVTQMGQEVILRCVPISNHLYFYWYRQILGQKVEFLVSFYNNEISEKSEIFDDQFSVERPDGSNFTLKIRSTKLEDSAMYFCASSTGTFSYEQYFGPGTRLTVT.

The gene calls are TRBV7-9 and TRBJ2-1; no definite D call. Germline V gene sequence: CDR1 SEHNR, CDR2 FQNEAQ (reference sequence). Trimming took off 3 bases at V and 9 bases at J, with 6 bases between the two ends. CDR3 length: 11 residues. The CDR3 coding sequence is TGTGCCAGCAGCTTTGGCTCTGAGCAGTTCTTC. As protein: CASSFGSEQFF.

The chain couples TRBV7-9 to TRBJ2-5; D unresolved. Trimming removed 4 bases from V and 3 bases from J, with 18 bases in between. The CDR3 loop spans 16 amino acids. CDR1 is SEHNR and CDR2 is FQNEAQ in the germline V gene (reference sequence). The CDR3 DNA reads as TGTGCCAGCAGCTCTCGGAGAGGCGTCCTTAAAGAGACCCAGTACTTC. Protein: CASSSRRGVLKETQYF.